The 26 T cell receptor beta chains presented below share a single source sample, sequenced in a study of T cells in Graves' hyperthyroidism and ophthalmopathy. RNA transcripts were the template for amplifying TCR beta CDR3 regions. HTBI primers were employed in a first-round RT-PCR of the TCR CDR3. MiXCR, run by TCRdb on the multiplex PCR reads, gives a single entry per CDR3 protein. The data show some 570,000 distinct CDR3 sequences, around 14% seen once. The sample comprised blood. Every receptor here comes from a woman between 18 and 29 years old with Graves' ophthalmopathy.

The V and J genes are TRBV24-1 and TRBJ2-2; 14 bases are shared with TRBD2. The CDR3 loop spans 16 amino acids. Germline lookup yields CDR1 KGHDR and CDR2 SFDVKD. V shed 9 bases and J 2 bases; nucleotides not matched to a gene: 4. CDR3 protein: CATGTSGSLNTGELFF. The CDR3 nucleotides read TGTGCCACCGGGACTAGCGGGAGTCTTAACACCGGGGAGCTGTTTTTT.

The chain is built from TRBV6-1 and TRBJ1-3, with D perhaps matching TRBD1 (5 bases). The CDR3 is made up of 15 amino acids. V gave up 3 bases and J gave up 8 bases, with 17 bases separating them. Germline values: CDR1 MNHNS, CDR2 SASEGT. The CDR3 DNA reads TGTGCCAGCAGTGATGTTGTAGCAGGGAGGGACACCATATATTTT. It is translated as CASSDVVAGRDTIYF.

This clonotype was found many times. V and J are TRBV9 and TRBJ2-7; 13 bases are a match to TRBD2. The V segment lost 3 bases and the J segment 3 bases; nucleotides outside the gene matches: 6. This CDR3 comprises 16 residues. CDR1 and CDR2 from the germline V gene are SGDLS and YYNGEE. CDR3 loop: CASSGAGTSGDYEQYF. As DNA, the CDR3 is TGTGCCAGCAGCGGCGCTGGGACTAGCGGGGACTACGAGCAGTACTTC.

There are a few counts of this clonotype. The V call is TRBV19, the J call TRBJ2-3, with TRBD1 matching over 12 bases. The CDR3 covers 18 residues. Germline trimming cut 5 bases from V and 2 bases from J; bases unmatched to any gene: 11. CDR1 is LNHDA and CDR2 is SQIVND in the germline V gene (reference sequence). CDR3 nucleotides: TGTGCCAGTAGTCGGGGGACAGGGGGCAGCCTACACACAGATACGCAGTATTTT. Translation gives CASSRGTGGSLHTDTQYF.

This chain joins TRBV3-1 and TRBJ2-1; 11 bases map to TRBD2. The CDR3 is 16 residues long. The trim removed 1 base at V and 12 bases at J, leaving 11 bases unmatched. Germline-derived CDR1 and CDR2 are LGHDT and YNNKEL (reference sequence). This CDR3 reads CASSQVTSGNVPPQFF. In DNA, the CDR3 is TGTGCCAGCAGCCAAGTGACTAGCGGGAATGTCCCCCCGCAGTTCTTC.

Many counts were recorded for this clonotype. This chain's CDR3 is CASSLARQALYEPEAFF. CDR3 sequence (DNA): TGTGCCAGCAGTTTAGCTAGACAGGCTCTTTATGAACCTGAAGCTTTCTTT. The chain is built from TRBV12-3 or TRBV12-4 and TRBJ1-1, with D tentatively TRBD1 (6 bases). The CDR3 is made up of 17 amino acids. V lost 0 bases and J 6 bases, leaving 20 bases between the germline ends.

The chain joins TRBV9 to TRBJ2-7; 7 bases are shared with TRBD2. J lost 2 bases, V lost 0 bases, and 8 bases had no gene match. The CDR3 has 16 residues. Germline V gene sequence: CDR1 SGDLS, CDR2 YYNGEE. The CDR3 region is CASSVGGAGDPYEQYF. The CDR3, as DNA: TGTGCCAGCAGCGTAGGTGGGGCGGGAGATCCCTACGAGCAGTACTTC.

The sample holds many counts of this clonotype. The rearrangement joins TRBV30 to TRBJ1-1; 12 nucleotides match TRBD1. V was clipped by 6 bases and J by 6 bases; unmatched bases: 11. CDR1 and CDR2 (germline): GTSNPN, SVGIG (reference sequence). The CDR3 has 15 amino acids. The CDR3: CACSLAGQGAAEAFF. The DNA of the CDR3 is TGTGCCTGCTCCCTGGCGGGACAGGGGGCAGCTGAAGCTTTCTTT. The whole variable domain, remainder taken from reference TRBV30 and TRBJ1-1, is SQTIHQWPATLVQPVGSPLSLECTVEGTSNPNLYWYRQAAGRGLQLLFYSVGIGQISSEVPQNLSASRPQDRQFILSSKKLLLSDSGFYLCACSLAGQGAAEAFFGQGTRLTVV.

This clonotype was recorded at least ten times. The chain joins TRBV7-9 to TRBJ2-2; TRBD1 might be the D (5 bases). This CDR3 contains 14 residues. V shed 5 bases and J shed 1 base, with 8 bases lying between them. CDR1 is SEHNR and CDR2 is FQNEAQ in the germline V gene (reference sequence). CDR3 bases: TGTGCCAGCAGCCTGGACATGAACACCGGGGAGCTGTTTTTT. Translated: CASSLDMNTGELFF.

This clonotype has just a few counts. The rearrangement uses TRBV10-3 and TRBJ1-5; tentative D call: TRBD1 (6 bases). Germline CDR1 ENHRY, CDR2 SYGVKD. CDR3 length: 15 residues. The V end was cut by 6 bases, the J end by 1 base, with 13 bases between. CDR3 coding DNA: TGTGCCATCAGCGGGGACAAGGGAAGCAATCAGCCCCAGCATTTT. Its protein is CAISGDKGSNQPQHF.

This clonotype was detected ten times or more. The J gene is TRBJ2-7, the V gene TRBV3-1, with D perhaps TRBD2 (5 bases). The CDR3 is made up of 15 amino acids. Germline V gives CDR1 LGHDT, CDR2 YNNKEL (reference sequence). Trimming left V 0 bases short and J 2 bases short, with 11 bases between. The CDR3 nucleotides read TGTGCCAGCAGCCAAGATGCCAGCGGAACCTACGAGCAGTACTTC. Amino acid sequence: CASSQDASGTYEQYF.

In this sample, this clonotype turned up once. With a much larger clone just one base away, this may be a read error. The CDR3 nucleotides read TGTGCCTGGAGTGTATCCGCGGGAAGCACAGATACGCAGTATTTT. Its protein is CAWSVSAGSTDTQYF. The rearrangement uses TRBV30 and TRBJ2-3; D may be TRBD2 (6 bases). Germline-derived CDR1 and CDR2 are GTSNPN and SVGIG (reference sequence). Trimming cost V 0 bases and J 0 bases, with 10 bases left between them. This CDR3 has 15 residues.

This clonotype was counted ten times or more. The rearrangement uses TRBV6-5 and TRBJ2-7; TRBD1 matches 7 bases. In germline, CDR1 is MNHEY, CDR2 SVGAGI. This CDR3 is 14 amino acids long. J lost 3 bases, V lost 2 bases, and 4 bases had no gene match. CDR3 region: CASSYATGSYEQYF. In DNA form, the CDR3 reads TGTGCCAGCAGTTACGCGACAGGGAGCTACGAGCAGTACTTC.

This sequence joins TRBV5-6 and TRBJ1-2, with D uncertain. Trimming stripped 6 bases from V and 4 bases from J, with 16 bases between. This CDR3 contains 14 residues. Germline V gene lookup returns CDR1 SGHDT and CDR2 YYEEEE. CDR3 residues: CASTSGLGLYGYTF. CDR3 bases: TGTGCCAGCACCTCAGGCTTGGGCCTCTATGGCTACACCTTC.

In this sample, this clonotype turned up a few times. The chain is built from TRBV27 and TRBJ1-1; no clear D gene. Per the germline V gene, CDR1 is MNHEY and CDR2 is SMNVEV (reference sequence). Trimming pared 6 bases from V and 1 base from J, leaving 12 bases between. This CDR3 has 14 residues. CDR3: CASRVGFANTEAFF. Here the CDR3 DNA reads TGTGCCAGCAGGGTAGGGTTCGCGAACACTGAAGCTTTCTTT.

The chain is built from TRBV2 and TRBJ2-3, with 10 bases identical to TRBD2. The CDR3 has 17 residues. V lost 7 bases, J lost 5 bases, and 15 bases stayed unmatched. The germline V gene has CDR1 SNHLY and CDR2 FYNNEI. As DNA, the CDR3 is TGTGCCAGCACCCTCCGGGACAGCAGACTAGCGGGAGATACGCAGTATTTT. Protein product: CASTLRDSRLAGDTQYF.

This clonotype was detected only once. The chain links TRBV30 to TRBJ1-1; TRBD1 matches 9 bases. From germline, CDR1 is GTSNPN and CDR2 SVGIG (reference sequence). V trimming: 2 bases; J trimming: 7 bases; junction bases outside the gene matches: 5. This CDR3 has 13 residues. The CDR3 is CAWSSGQGLEAFF. The CDR3 bases are TGTGCCTGGAGTTCGGGACAGGGCCTTGAAGCTTTCTTT.

This clonotype occurred many times. This chain joins TRBV19 and TRBJ2-7, with 9 bases matching TRBD1. The germline V gene has CDR1 LNHDA and CDR2 SQIVND (reference sequence). Losses at the gene ends were 8 bases for V and 4 bases for J; bases not matched to a gene: 12. The length of the CDR3 is 15 residues. As DNA, the CDR3 is TGTGCCAGTCAAGGGACAGGGCTGTCCTCTTACGAGCAGTACTTC. Translated: CASQGTGLSSYEQYF.

The chain is built from TRBV5-1 and TRBJ1-1; tentatively, D is TRBD1 (6 bases). The length of the CDR3 is 14 residues. V dropped 4 bases and J dropped 0 bases, with 10 bases sitting between them. The germline gives CDR1 SGHRS, CDR2 YFSETQ. This CDR3 is CASSPYRVNTEAFF. The CDR3 coding sequence is TGCGCCAGCAGCCCATACAGGGTGAACACTGAAGCTTTCTTT.

This clonotype was seen many times. The chain employs TRBV4-1 and TRBJ2-5, with D possibly being TRBD2 (6 bases). The ends were cut back, 5 bases at V and 2 bases at J, with 18 bases in the middle. Germline lookup yields CDR1 MGHRA and CDR2 YSYEKL. The CDR3 is made up of 16 amino acids. As DNA, the CDR3 is TGCGCCAGCAGCTCACAGTACCGCGGACTACAAGAGACCCAGTACTTC. This gives the protein CASSSQYRGLQETQYF.

This clonotype was counted a few times. V is TRBV10-3 and J is TRBJ1-1; TRBD1 agrees at 11 bases. Germline lookup yields CDR1 ENHRY and CDR2 SYGVKD. Losses at the gene ends were 7 bases for V and 6 bases for J; bases not matched to a gene: 7. The CDR3 consists of 14 residues. CDR3 sequence (DNA): TGTGCCATCACCCCCGGACAGGGGGCCGCTGAAGCTTTCTTT. This sequence encodes CAITPGQGAAEAFF.

This clonotype has at least ten counts. This chain links TRBV24-1 with TRBJ2-3; 11 positions match TRBD2. J lost 0 bases, V lost 0 bases, and 4 bases had no gene match. CDR3 length: 18 residues. CDR1 is KGHDR and CDR2 is SFDVKD in the germline V gene. CDR3 residues: CATSDLPRTSGSTDTQYF. For the CDR3, the DNA is TGTGCCACCAGTGATTTGCCCCGGACTAGCGGGAGCACAGATACGCAGTATTTT.

This clonotype was counted at least ten times. This rearrangement joins TRBV12-3 or TRBV12-4 to TRBJ2-3; no reliable D call. V was shortened by 3 bases and J by 0 bases, with 4 bases between the two germline ends. The CDR3 is made up of 13 amino acids. CDR3 amino acids: CASSLTSTDTQYF. In DNA, the CDR3 is TGTGCCAGCAGTTTGACTAGCACAGATACGCAGTATTTT.

The V gene is TRBV5-1, the J gene TRBJ2-3, with a tentative D call TRBD2 (6 bases). Germline V gene sequence: CDR1 SGHRS, CDR2 YFSETQ. This CDR3 is 15 amino acids long. Trimming took 0 bases from V and 1 from J, leaving 9 bases between them. The CDR3: CASSLDQRGTDTQYF. The CDR3 region has the DNA TGCGCCAGCAGCTTGGATCAGCGGGGCACAGATACGCAGTATTTT. Based on the CDR3 plus reference TRBV5-1 and TRBJ2-3, the full variable domain is KAGVTQTPRYLIKTRGQQVTLSCSPISGHRSVSWYQQTPGQGLQFLFEYFSETQRNKGNFPGRFSGRQFSNSRSEMNVSTLELGDSALYLCASSLDQRGTDTQYFGPGTRLTVL.

The V call is TRBV7-2, the J call TRBJ2-7, with D tentatively TRBD1 (6 bases). Trimming stripped 5 bases from V and 4 bases from J, with 9 bases between. CDR1 and CDR2 (germline): SGHTA, FQGNSA. The CDR3 sequence is 12 residues long. The CDR3 DNA is TGTGCCAGCAGCGTAGACAGGTACGAGCAGTACTTC. Its translation is CASSVDRYEQYF. The full variable domain, with the rest looked up from reference TRBV7-2 and TRBJ2-7, is GAGVSQSPSNKVTEKGKDVELRCDPISGHTALYWYRQSLGQGLEFLIYFQGNSAPDKSGLPSDRFSAERTGGSVSTLTIQRTQQEDSAVYLCASSVDRYEQYFGPGTRLTVT.

The rearrangement links TRBV5-4 to TRBJ2-7, with D perhaps matching TRBD2 (6 bases). V dropped 4 bases and J dropped 5 bases, with 16 bases sitting between them. The CDR3 is 14 amino acids. Germline CDR1 SGHNT, CDR2 YYREEE (reference sequence). The CDR3 DNA reads TGTGCCAGCAGCCGGGAGTTCGCGGGGAACGAGCAGTACTTC. This gives the protein CASSREFAGNEQYF. The full variable domain, completed using reference TRBV5-4 and TRBJ2-7, is ETGVTQSPTHLIKTRGQQVTLRCSSQSGHNTVSWYQQALGQGPQFIFQYYREEENGRGNFPPRFSGLQFPNYSSELNVNALELDDSALYLCASSREFAGNEQYFGPGTRLTVT.